The 9 T cell receptor beta chains below were found in one sample sequenced in a study of response to subunit inactivated influenza vaccine. TCRdb re-called the RT-PCR reads with MiXCR, one entry per CDR3 protein. The data hold 540,000 or so distinct CDR3 sequences, with roughly 13% observed a single time. This sample comprised PBMCs from blood, obtained roughly 6 weeks after vaccination. The receptors stem from a man aged 50 or older who received an inactivated influenza vaccine.

This clonotype was detected a few times. V is TRBV18 and J is TRBJ2-1, with D possibly TRBD1 on 5 matching bases. CDR1 is KGHSH, CDR2 LQKENI, per germline. CDR3 length equals 15 residues. The V and J ends lost 3 bases and 5 bases respectively, with 14 bases between them. The CDR3, as DNA: TGTGCCAGCTCACCCGATAGGGGCGGAAACAATGAGCAGTTCTTC. Translating it yields CASSPDRGGNNEQFF. The full variable domain, completed using reference TRBV18 and TRBJ2-1, is NAGVMQNPRHLVRRRGQEARLRCSPMKGHSHVYWYRQLPEEGLKFMVYLQKENIIDESGMPKERFSAEFPKEGPSILRIQQVVRGDSAAYFCASSPDRGGNNEQFFGPGTRLTVL.

The chain combines TRBV24-1 with TRBJ2-2; 9 bases fit TRBD1. The CDR3 consists of 17 residues. The V gene's germline CDR1 is KGHDR and CDR2 SFDVKD. V shed 4 bases, J shed 5 bases, and the junction held 10 bases outside the gene matches. CDR3 nucleotide sequence: TGTGCCACCAGTGAGCCGGGACAGGGTTTATGGACCGGGGAGCTGTTTTTT. Translating it yields CATSEPGQGLWTGELFF.

This clonotype was seen at least ten times. The chain recombines TRBV9 with TRBJ1-1; D may be TRBD1 (6 bases). CDR1 SGDLS and CDR2 YYNGEE come from the germline V gene. This CDR3 has 13 residues. V was trimmed by 2 bases and J by 8 bases, leaving 13 bases between them. The CDR3 reads CASSVHGGAEAFF. CDR3 in DNA: TGTGCCAGCAGCGTGCACGGGGGGGCCGAAGCTTTCTTT.

This clonotype was detected many times. The chain recombines TRBV18 with TRBJ2-1; 7 bases map to TRBD2. The ends lost 3 bases at V and 1 base at J; junction bases unmatched: 6. The CDR3 length is 16 residues. Germline CDR1 is KGHSH and CDR2 is LQKENI. The CDR3 loop reads CASSPPLAASYNEQFF. The CDR3 DNA sequence: TGTGCCAGCTCACCCCCCCTAGCGGCTTCCTACAATGAGCAGTTCTTC.

The rearrangement uses TRBV2 and TRBJ2-2; tentatively, D is TRBD1 or TRBD2 (5 bases each). Germline assignment: CDR1 SNHLY and CDR2 FYNNEI. This CDR3 is 16 amino acids long. V was trimmed by 3 bases and J by 5 bases, leaving 16 bases between them. The CDR3 here is CASSDVSRGPTGELFF. The CDR3 nucleotides read TGTGCCAGCAGTGATGTGTCCCGGGGACCTACCGGGGAGCTGTTTTTT.

V is TRBV4-3 and J is TRBJ2-3; TRBD2 aligns across 9 bases. V gave up 0 bases and J gave up 1 base; unmatched junction bases: 5. Germline V gene lookup returns CDR1 LGHNA and CDR2 YSLEER. This CDR3 has 17 amino acids. CDR3 protein: CASSQEGQREGTDTQYF. The CDR3 coding sequence is TGCGCCAGCAGCCAAGAAGGCCAGCGGGAGGGCACAGATACGCAGTATTTT.

This clonotype showed up just a few times. V usage is TRBV9 and J usage is TRBJ2-1; D not certain. Per the germline V gene, CDR1 is SGDLS and CDR2 is YYNGEE. The CDR3 loop spans 14 amino acids. The V end was cut by 0 bases, the J end by 8 bases, with 12 bases between. CDR3 coding DNA: TGTGCCAGCAGCGTAGCTTTTTCCGTTGATGAGCAGTTCTTC. Translated: CASSVAFSVDEQFF.

The rearrangement joins TRBV10-3 to TRBJ2-1; 9 bases match TRBD1. The trim removed 8 bases at V and 2 bases at J, leaving 4 bases unmatched. This CDR3 region has 14 residues. Germline V gene data show CDR1 as ENHRY and CDR2 as SYGVKD. The CDR3 DNA reads TGTGCCATCGAGCGGGACAGGGCCTACAATGAGCAGTTCTTC. Protein product: CAIERDRAYNEQFF.

The sample holds a few counts of this clonotype. The V gene is TRBV11-2, the J gene TRBJ2-1; 9 positions match TRBD2. CDR1 SGHAT and CDR2 FQNNGV come from the germline V gene. The J segment lost 0 bases and the V segment lost 3 bases, leaving 3 bases of the junction unmatched. The CDR3 covers 16 residues. The CDR3 loop reads CASSFLTSGSYNEQFF. CDR3 in DNA: TGTGCCAGCAGCTTCCTGACTAGCGGCTCCTACAATGAGCAGTTCTTC.